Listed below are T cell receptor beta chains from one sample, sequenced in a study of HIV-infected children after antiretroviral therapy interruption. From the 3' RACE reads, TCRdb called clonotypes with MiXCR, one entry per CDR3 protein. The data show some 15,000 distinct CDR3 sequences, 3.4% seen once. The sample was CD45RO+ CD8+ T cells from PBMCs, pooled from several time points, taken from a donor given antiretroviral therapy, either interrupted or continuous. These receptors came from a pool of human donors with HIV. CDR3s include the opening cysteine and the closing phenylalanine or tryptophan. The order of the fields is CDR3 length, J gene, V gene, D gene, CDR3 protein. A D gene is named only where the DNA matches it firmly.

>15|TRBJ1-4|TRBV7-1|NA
CASSSIKQGFEKLFF
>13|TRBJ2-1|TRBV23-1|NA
CASTTRGSCEQFF
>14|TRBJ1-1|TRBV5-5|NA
CASSLVPTGTEAFF
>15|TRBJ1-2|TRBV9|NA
CASSVGRGSNYGYTF
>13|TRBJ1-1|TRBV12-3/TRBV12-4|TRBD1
CASSFRQGTEAFF
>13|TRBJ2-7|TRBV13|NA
CASSFDSSYEQYF
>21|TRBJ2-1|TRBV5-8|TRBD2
CASSRGRELAGGPGSYNEQFF
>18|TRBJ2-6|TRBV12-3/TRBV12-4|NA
CASITAEYSLSGANVLTF
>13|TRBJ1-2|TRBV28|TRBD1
CAARGTEQYGYTF
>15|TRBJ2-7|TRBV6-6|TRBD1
CASSLGTGISYEQYF
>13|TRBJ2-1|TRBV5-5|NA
CASSLEQTNEQFF
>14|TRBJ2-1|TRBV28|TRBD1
CASRRQGFGTEQFF
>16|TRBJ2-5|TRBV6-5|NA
CASSYPTEEGRETQYF
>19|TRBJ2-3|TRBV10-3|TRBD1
CAISESIIRRDREPDTQYF
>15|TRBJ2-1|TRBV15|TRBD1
CATSDNTGESNEQFF